This T cell receptor (beta chain) was sequenced for a study of regulatory T cells in long-lasting Graves disease. Combining iRepertoire HTBI primers with Arm-PCR of CDR3 regions, the authors built TCR beta libraries. Via MiXCR, TCRdb re-called the multiplex PCR reads, giving one row per CDR3 protein. The profile shows approximately 360,000 distinct CDR3 sequences, about 11% of them singletons. Documented time point: newly diagnosed GD, antithyroid drugs for less than 3 months. PBMC-extracted RNA yielded the TCR library. These data were also filed under a second study, of T cells in Graves' hyperthyroidism and ophthalmopathy. Per that paper: Based on clinical symptoms, serum thyroxine and TRAb, thyroid ultrasound and orbital computed tomography, diagnoses were reached. Researchers ran a first-round RT-PCR on the TCR CDR3 using the HTBI primer set.

This clonotype was sampled from a woman between 18 and 29 years old with Graves disease. This specimen was peripheral blood mononuclear cells (PBMCs), taken at new diagnosis, from a patient treated with antithyroid drugs.

The CDR3 nucleotides read TGCGCCAGCAGCCAAGTCAGGGGAGAAGAGACCCAGTACTTC. Its translation is CASSQVRGEETQYF. V gene TRBV4-3 combines with J gene TRBJ2-5; D is possibly TRBD1 (6 bases). The V end lost 1 base, the J end lost 3 bases, and 9 bases lay between the germline ends. CDR1 and CDR2 from the germline V gene are LGHNA and YSLEER. The CDR3 runs to 14 residues.